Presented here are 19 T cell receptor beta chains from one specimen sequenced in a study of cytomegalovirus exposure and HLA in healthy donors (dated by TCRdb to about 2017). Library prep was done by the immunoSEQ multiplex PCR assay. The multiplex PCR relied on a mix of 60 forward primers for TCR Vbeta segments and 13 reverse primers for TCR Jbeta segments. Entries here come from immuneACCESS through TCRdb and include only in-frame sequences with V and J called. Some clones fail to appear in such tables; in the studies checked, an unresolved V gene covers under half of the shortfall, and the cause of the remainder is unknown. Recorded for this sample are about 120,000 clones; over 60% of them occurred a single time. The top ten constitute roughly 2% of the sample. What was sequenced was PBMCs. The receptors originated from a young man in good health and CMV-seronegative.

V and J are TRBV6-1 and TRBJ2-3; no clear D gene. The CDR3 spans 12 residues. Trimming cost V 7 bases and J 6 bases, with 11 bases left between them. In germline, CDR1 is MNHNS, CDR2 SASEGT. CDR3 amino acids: CASINQVDTQYF. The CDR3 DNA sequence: TGTGCCAGCATCAACCAGGTCGATACGCAGTATTTT.

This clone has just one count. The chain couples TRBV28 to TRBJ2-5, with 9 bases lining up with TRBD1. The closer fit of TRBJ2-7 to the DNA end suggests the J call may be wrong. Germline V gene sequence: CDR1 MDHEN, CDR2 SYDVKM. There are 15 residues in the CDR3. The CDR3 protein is CASRAAGTGSYEQYF. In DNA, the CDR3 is TGTGCCAGCAGAGCGGCCGGGACAGGGAGCTACGAGCAGTACTTC.

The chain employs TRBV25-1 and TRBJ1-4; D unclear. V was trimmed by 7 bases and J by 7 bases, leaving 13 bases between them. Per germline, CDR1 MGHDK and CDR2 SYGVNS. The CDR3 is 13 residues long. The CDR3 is CASNTDGSEKLFF. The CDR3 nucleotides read TGTGCCAGCAATACAGACGGGAGTGAAAAACTGTTTTTT.

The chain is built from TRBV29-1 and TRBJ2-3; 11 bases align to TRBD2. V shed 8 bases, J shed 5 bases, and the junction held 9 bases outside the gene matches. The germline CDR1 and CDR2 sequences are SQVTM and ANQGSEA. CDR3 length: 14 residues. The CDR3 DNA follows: TGCAGCCTCATACTAGCGGGAGCTAAAGATACGCAGTATTTT. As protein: CSLILAGAKDTQYF.

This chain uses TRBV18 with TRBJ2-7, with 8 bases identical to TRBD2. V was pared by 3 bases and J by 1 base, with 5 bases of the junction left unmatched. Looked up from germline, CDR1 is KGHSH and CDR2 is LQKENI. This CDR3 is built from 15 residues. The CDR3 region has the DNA TGTGCCAGCTCACCGACCGGGACTAGTTCCTACGAGCAGTACTTC. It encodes CASSPTGTSSYEQYF.

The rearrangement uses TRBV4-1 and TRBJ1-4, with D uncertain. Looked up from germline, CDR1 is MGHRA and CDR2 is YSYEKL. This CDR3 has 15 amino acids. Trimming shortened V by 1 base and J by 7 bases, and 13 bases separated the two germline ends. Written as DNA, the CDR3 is TGCGCCAGCAGCCAAGGTTCGGTTCTCCCTGAAAAACTGTTTTTT. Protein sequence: CASSQGSVLPEKLFF.

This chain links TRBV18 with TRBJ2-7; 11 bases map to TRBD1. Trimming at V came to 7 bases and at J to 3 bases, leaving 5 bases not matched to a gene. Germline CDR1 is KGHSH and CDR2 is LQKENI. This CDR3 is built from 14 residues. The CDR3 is CASLPGTGGYEQYF. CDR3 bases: TGTGCCAGCTTACCCGGGACAGGGGGCTACGAGCAGTACTTC.

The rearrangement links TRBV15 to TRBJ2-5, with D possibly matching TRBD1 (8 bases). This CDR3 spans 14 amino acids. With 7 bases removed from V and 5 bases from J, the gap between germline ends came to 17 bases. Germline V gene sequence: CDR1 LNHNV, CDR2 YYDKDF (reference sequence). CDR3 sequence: CATNRGGPLETQYF. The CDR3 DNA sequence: TGTGCCACCAACAGGGGGGGACCATTGGAGACCCAGTACTTC.

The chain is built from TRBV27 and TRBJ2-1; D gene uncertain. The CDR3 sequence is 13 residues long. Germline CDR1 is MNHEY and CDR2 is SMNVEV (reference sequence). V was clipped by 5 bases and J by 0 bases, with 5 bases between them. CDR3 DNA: TGTGCCAGCAGTGGGCCCTCCTACAATGAGCAGTTCTTC. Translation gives CASSGPSYNEQFF.

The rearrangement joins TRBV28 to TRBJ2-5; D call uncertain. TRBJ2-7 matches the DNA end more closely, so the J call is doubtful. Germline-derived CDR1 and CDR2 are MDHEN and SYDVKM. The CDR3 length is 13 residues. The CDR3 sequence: CASSSRGLYEQYF. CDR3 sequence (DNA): TGTGCCAGCAGTTCGCGCGGCTTATACGAGCAGTACTTC.

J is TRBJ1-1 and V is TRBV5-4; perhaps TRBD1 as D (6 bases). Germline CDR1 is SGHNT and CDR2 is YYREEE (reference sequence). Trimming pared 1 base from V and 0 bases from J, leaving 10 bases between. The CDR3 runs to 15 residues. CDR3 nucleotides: TGTGCCAGCAGCTTGCTGACAGGTTTGAACACTGAAGCTTTCTTT. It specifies CASSLLTGLNTEAFF. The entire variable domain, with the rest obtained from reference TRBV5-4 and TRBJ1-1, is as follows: ETGVTQSPTHLIKTRGQQVTLRCSSQSGHNTVSWYQQALGQGPQFIFQYYREEENGRGNFPPRFSGLQFPNYSSELNVNALELDDSALYLCASSLLTGLNTEAFFGQGTRLTVV.

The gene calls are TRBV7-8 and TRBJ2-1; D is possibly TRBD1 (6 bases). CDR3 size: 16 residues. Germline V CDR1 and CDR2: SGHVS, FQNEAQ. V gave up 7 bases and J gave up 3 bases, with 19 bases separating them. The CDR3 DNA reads TGTGCCAGCACCGTTTCGGTACCAGGGGTCTACAATGAGCAGTTCTTC. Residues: CASTVSVPGVYNEQFF.

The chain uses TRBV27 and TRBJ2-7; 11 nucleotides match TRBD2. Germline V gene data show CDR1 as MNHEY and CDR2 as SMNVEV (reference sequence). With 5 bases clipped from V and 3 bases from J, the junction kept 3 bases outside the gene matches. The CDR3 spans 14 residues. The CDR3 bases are TGTGCCAGCAGTCGAACTAGCGGGGGCTACGAGCAGTACGTC. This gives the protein CASSRTSGGYEQYV.

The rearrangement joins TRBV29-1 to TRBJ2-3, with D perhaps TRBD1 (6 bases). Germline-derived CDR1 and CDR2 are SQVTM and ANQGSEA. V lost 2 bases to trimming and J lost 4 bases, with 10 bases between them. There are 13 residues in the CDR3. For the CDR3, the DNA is TGCAGCGTTGAACAGGGGTTCCCAGATACGCAGTATTTT. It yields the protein CSVEQGFPDTQYF.

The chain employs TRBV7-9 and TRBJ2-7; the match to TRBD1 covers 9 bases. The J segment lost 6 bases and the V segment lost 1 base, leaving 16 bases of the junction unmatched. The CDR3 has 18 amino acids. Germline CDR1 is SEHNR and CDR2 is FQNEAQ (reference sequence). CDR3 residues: CASSLVSGQGVDKGEQYV. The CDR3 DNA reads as TGTGCCAGCAGCTTAGTTTCGGGACAGGGAGTGGATAAAGGCGAGCAGTACGTC.

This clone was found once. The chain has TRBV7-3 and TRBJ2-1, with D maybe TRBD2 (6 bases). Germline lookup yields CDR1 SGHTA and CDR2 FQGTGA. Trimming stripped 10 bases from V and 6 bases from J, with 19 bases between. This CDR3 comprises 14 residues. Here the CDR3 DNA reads TGTGCCAAGCACGGTAGCGGAACCCTCAATGAGCAGTTCTTC. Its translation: CAKHGSGTLNEQFF.

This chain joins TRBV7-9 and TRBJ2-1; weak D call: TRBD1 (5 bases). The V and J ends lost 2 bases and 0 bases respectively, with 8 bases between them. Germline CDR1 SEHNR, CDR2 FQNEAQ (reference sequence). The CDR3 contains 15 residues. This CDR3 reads CASSLYRYSYNEQFF. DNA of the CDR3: TGTGCCAGCAGCTTATACAGGTACTCCTACAATGAGCAGTTCTTC.

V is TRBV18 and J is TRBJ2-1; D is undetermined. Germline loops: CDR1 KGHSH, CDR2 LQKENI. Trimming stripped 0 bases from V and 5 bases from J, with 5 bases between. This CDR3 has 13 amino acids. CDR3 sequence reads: CASSPPADNEQFF. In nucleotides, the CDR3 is TGTGCCAGCTCACCACCGGCAGACAATGAGCAGTTCTTC.

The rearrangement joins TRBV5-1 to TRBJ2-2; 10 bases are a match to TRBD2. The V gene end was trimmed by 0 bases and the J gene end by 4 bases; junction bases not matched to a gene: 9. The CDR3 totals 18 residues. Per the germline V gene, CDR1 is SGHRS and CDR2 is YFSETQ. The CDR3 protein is CASSLEPSGSSGTGELFF. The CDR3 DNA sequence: TGCGCCAGCAGCTTGGAACCTAGCGGGAGTTCTGGCACCGGGGAGCTGTTTTTT.